The subject of this entry is one T cell receptor beta chain. This record belongs to a study of T cells in Graves' hyperthyroidism and ophthalmopathy. The investigators amplified TCR beta CDR3 regions from RNA transcripts. RT-PCR in the first round (using the HTBI primer set) targeted the TCR CDR3. TCRdb analysed the multiplex PCR reads with MiXCR anew, one entry per CDR3 protein. The sample has roughly 800,000 distinct CDR3 sequences, approximately 40% seen once. A lack of ophthalmopathy progression within 18 months defined stable Graves' hyperthyroidism. Hyperthyroidism had been newly diagnosed in patients aged 18 to 65, and its duration was under 2 months. The trim removed 11 bases at V and 0 bases at J, leaving 7 bases unmatched. The CDR3 totals 15 residues. Germline V lookup: CDR1 ENHRY, CDR2 SYGVKD.

Sequenced material: blood. This chain joins TRBV10-3 and TRBJ1-5; 10 positions agree with TRBD1. This TCR derives from a man aged 18 to 29 with Graves' hyperthyroidism. The CDR3 DNA reads TGTGCCGCCGCCGGGACAGGGGATAGCAATCAGCCCCAGCATTTT. Its translation is CAAAGTGDSNQPQHF.